These T cell receptor beta chains were read from a single sample in a study of cytomegalovirus exposure and HLA in healthy donors. Using immunoSEQ multiplex PCR, the repertoire was profiled, and TCRdb retains in-frame clones only, with some absent. This sample has some 96,000 clones, with around 76% found just once. The sequenced sample consisted of PBMCs. Source of these receptors: a woman aged 55-69 years in good health and CMV-seropositive. Each CDR3 is given with its conserved first and last residue. A D gene is named only where the DNA matches it firmly. Clone size appears in some rows only: once, few, many, or a class for an expanded clone.

>TRBJ2-5|TRBV30|TRBD1|-
TGTGCCTGGGCCGGGACAGGAGCAGAGACCCAGTACTTC
CAWAGTGAETQYF
>TRBJ2-7|TRBV27|TRBD1|-
TGTGCCAGCAGTTTACCAGGGGGCAGCTACGAGCAGTACTTC
CASSLPGGSYEQYF
>TRBJ2-1|TRBV30|TRBD2|-
TGTGCCTGGAGTGCCCTCTTAGCGGGAGGAGGTAATGAGCAGTTCTTC
CAWSALLAGGGNEQFF
>TRBJ2-1|TRBV6-5|TRBD2|-
TGTGCCAGCAGTTACGGTGGGGGGGCCTACAATGAGCAGTTCTTC
CASSYGGGAYNEQFF
>TRBJ1-1|TRBV29-1|-|-
TGCAGCGTTGTGGCCCGGGGAGGCCTTGAAGCTTTCTTT
CSVVARGGLEAFF
>TRBJ2-1|TRBV14|TRBD2|-
TGTGCCAGCAGCCAAGGAGCGGGAGGATACTACAATGAGCAGTTCTTC
CASSQGAGGYYNEQFF
>TRBJ2-2|TRBV29-1|TRBD2|-
TGCAGCGTTGTAAGGGGTAGCGGGCGCACCGGGGAGCTGTTTTTT
CSVVRGSGRTGELFF
>TRBJ1-1|TRBV6-5|-|few
TGTGCCAGCACTTGGGGAGCGAACACTGAAGCTTTCTTT
CASTWGANTEAFF
>TRBJ2-7|TRBV4-1|-|-
TGCGCCAGCAGCCAAGATCAAGCGGAGATCTCCTACGAGCAGTACTTC
CASSQDQAEISYEQYF
>TRBJ1-5|TRBV6-1|-|-
TGTGCCAGCAGCCGAGTCCGCAATCAGCCCCAGCATTTT
CASSRVRNQPQHF
>TRBJ2-7|TRBV4-1|-|few
TGCGCCAGCAAGGAGTCCGGCCCCGGGTACGAGCAGTACTTC
CASKESGPGYEQYF
>TRBJ2-1|TRBV9|-|-
TGTGCCAGCAGCGTATTGGAGGGGGCTAACAATGAGCAGTTCTTC
CASSVLEGANNEQFF
>TRBJ1-2|TRBV27|TRBD1|-
TGTGCCAGCTCCATAGGGACAGGAGCTAACTATGGCTACACCTTC
CASSIGTGANYGYTF
>TRBJ1-2|TRBV12-5|-|-
TGTGCTAGTGCTCGGGAGAACTATGGCTACACCTTC
CASARENYGYTF
>TRBJ2-1|TRBV4-1|-|-
TGCGCCAGCAGCCAAGATCCCCCGGGAGCCTCGAATGAGCAGTTCTTC
CASSQDPPGASNEQFF
>TRBJ1-2|TRBV19|-|-
TGTGCCAGTAGGTCCCAAGCGAACTATGGCTACACCTTC
CASRSQANYGYTF
>TRBJ2-5|TRBV18|-|-
TGTGCCAGCTCACCGGAGACAGGACCTCGAGAGACCCAGTACTTC
CASSPETGPRETQYF
>TRBJ1-1|TRBV16|-|-
TGTGCCAGCAGCCAATCTCGAGGGGGAAGTGAAGCTTTCTTT
CASSQSRGGSEAFF
>TRBJ2-1|TRBV2|TRBD2|-
TGTGCCAGCAGTGATCTCCTAGCGGGAGGTCTAGGTGAGCAGTTCTTC
CASSDLLAGGLGEQFF
>TRBJ1-5|TRBV2|-|-
TGTGCCAGCAGAGAAGAGGGGTATCAGCCCCAGCATTTT
CASREEGYQPQHF
>TRBJ2-1|TRBV6-1|TRBD2|-
TGTGCCAGCAACCTAGCGGGAGGGCCCCAGGAGCAGTTCTTC
CASNLAGGPQEQFF
>TRBJ1-4|TRBV18|-|-
TGTGCCAGCTCATTTTCAGGGAATTTCGAGGAAAAACTGTTTTTT
CASSFSGNFEEKLFF
>TRBJ1-1|TRBV6-5|TRBD1|-
TGTGCCAGCATCTTACAAGGGACAGGGAACACTGAAGCTTTCTTT
CASILQGTGNTEAFF
>TRBJ2-1|TRBV4-2|-|-
TGTGCCAGCAGCCAGGAGTTGCCCGGGTCCTACAATGAGCAGTTCTTC
CASSQELPGSYNEQFF